This T cell receptor beta chain was captured in a study of cytomegalovirus exposure and HLA in healthy donors. Study-level results: TCR beta sequences numbering fewer than 20,000 were associated with HLA alleles at 0.05 false discovery rate in a later analysis.

Between the trimmed V and J ends, which lost 0 bases and 5 bases, there was a span of 26 bases. Germline CDR1 SGHDT, CDR2 YYEEEE. This CDR3 region has 19 residues. The PCR ran on 60 Vbeta and 13 Jbeta primers. Clones were sequenced by immunoSEQ multiplex PCR, and TCRdb holds only the in-frame ones, with some missing. The sample shows 90,000 to 110,000 clones, approximately 72% of them seen only once. Though probably carrying unrecorded immune exposures, donors were nominally healthy at sampling. A word on this clone: Its antigen is unidentified.

Sequencing was carried out using PBMCs. The chain has TRBV5-6 and TRBJ2-5; D is unresolved. The origin of this receptor is a man aged 25 to 45 in good health and CMV-seronegative. DNA of the CDR3: TGTGCCAGCAGCTTGGGCCTACTTAAGACGGAAACGGGTGACGAGACCCAGTACTTC. Protein sequence: CASSLGLLKTETGDETQYF. Using reference TRBV5-6 and TRBJ2-5 for the parts outside the CDR3, the full variable domain is DAGVTQSPTHLIKTRGQQVTLRCSPKSGHDTVSWYQQALGQGPQFIFQYYEEEERQRGNFPDRFSGHQFPNYSSELNVNALLLGDSALYLCASSLGLLKTETGDETQYFGPGTRLLVL.